These T cell receptor beta chains were read from a single sample in a study of CD8+ T cells in alopecia areata. Clones were read by immunoSEQ multiplex PCR, and TCRdb kept only the in-frame ones, dropping some. The sample yields 170,000 or so clones, around 50% seen once. This specimen consisted of CD8+ T cells sorted from blood, obtained at week 24, from a patient treated with tofacitinib. Source of these receptors: a human donor with alopecia areata. Both conserved end residues are part of each CDR3. D genes are given only for firm matches. Clone sizes are given selectively: once, few, many, or a class where the clone is expanded.

cdr3_aa	cdr3_nt	clone_size	v_call	d_call	j_call
CSARTGNGYTF	TGCAGTGCTCGGACAGGGAATGGCTACACCTTC	NA	TRBV20-1	TRBD1	TRBJ1-2
CASSPGGDYEQYF	TGTGCCAGCAGTCCAGGGGGGGACTACGAGCAGTACTTC	NA	TRBV7-9	NA	TRBJ2-7
CAWSRVSTDTQYF	TGTGCCTGGAGTCGTGTAAGCACAGATACGCAGTATTTT	NA	TRBV30	NA	TRBJ2-3
CSVPEVQGENYGYTF	TGCAGCGTCCCCGAGGTACAGGGGGAGAACTATGGCTACACCTTC	NA	TRBV29-1	TRBD1	TRBJ1-2
CASSEARLLRQYF	TGTGCCAGCAGTGAAGCGCGACTTCTTCGGCAGTATTTT	NA	TRBV2	NA	TRBJ2-3
CASDPSGGTGELFF	TGTGCCAGTGACCCCAGCGGGGGGACCGGGGAGCTGTTTTTT	few	TRBV19	TRBD2	TRBJ2-2
CASRNQRGQGYEQYF	TGTGCCAGCAGAAACCAAAGGGGTCAGGGGTACGAGCAGTACTTC	NA	TRBV7-9	NA	TRBJ2-7
CASSAPGTGETGELFF	TGTGCCAGCAGCGCTCCAGGGACAGGGGAGACCGGGGAGCTGTTTTTT	NA	TRBV13	TRBD1	TRBJ2-2
CSVGVGGTQYF	TGCAGCGTTGGGGTGGGCGGGACCCAGTACTTC	NA	TRBV29-1	NA	TRBJ2-5
CASSARQGFDEQYF	TGTGCCAGCAGCGCCCGACAGGGTTTTGACGAGCAGTACTTC	NA	TRBV9	TRBD1	TRBJ2-7
CASSLPGLAYEQYF	TGCGCCAGCAGCTTGCCGGGACTCGCCTACGAGCAGTACTTC	NA	TRBV5-1	NA	TRBJ2-7
CASSQDSIRTGLAQHF	TGCGCCAGCAGCCAAGATTCTATCCGAACAGGGCTAGCCCAGCATTTT	NA	TRBV4-1	NA	TRBJ1-5
CASSLDRGTYEQYF	TGTGCCAGCAGCTTAGACAGGGGAACCTACGAGCAGTACTTC	NA	TRBV11-2	NA	TRBJ2-7
CASSLGTGGNQPQHF	TGTGCCAGCAGCTTGGGGACAGGCGGCAATCAGCCCCAGCATTTT	NA	TRBV5-6	TRBD1	TRBJ1-5
CASSLDPKDQPQHF	TGTGCCAGCAGCTTAGATCCCAAGGATCAGCCCCAGCATTTT	NA	TRBV7-8	NA	TRBJ1-5
CASSQTSGAYNEQFF	TGTGCCAGCAGCCAAACGAGCGGGGCTTACAATGAGCAGTTCTTC	NA	TRBV9	TRBD2	TRBJ2-1
CASRTGANVLTF	TGTGCCAGCAGAACTGGGGCCAACGTCCTGACTTTC	NA	TRBV27	NA	TRBJ2-6
CSGISGANVLTF	TGCAGCGGGATCTCTGGGGCCAACGTCCTGACTTTC	NA	TRBV29-1	NA	TRBJ2-6
CASSLGVGNQPQHF	TGTGCCAGCTCACTAGGGGTTGGCAATCAGCCCCAGCATTTT	NA	TRBV18	NA	TRBJ1-5
CASSMQQLTGELFF	TGTGCCAGCAGTATGCAACAGCTTACCGGGGAGCTGTTTTTT	few	TRBV6-4	NA	TRBJ2-2
CASSRLTLLGGGTEAFF	TGTGCCAGCAGCCGTTTAACCCTCTTAGGGGGTGGCACTGAAGCTTTCTTT	NA	TRBV7-9	NA	TRBJ1-1
CASSQGGGSNQPQHF	TGTGCCAGCAGCCAGGGGGGAGGGAGCAATCAGCCCCAGCATTTT	NA	TRBV2	TRBD1	TRBJ1-5
CASSEAYQETQYF	TGTGCCAGCAGCGAGGCGTACCAAGAGACCCAGTACTTC	NA	TRBV11-2	NA	TRBJ2-5
CAWEGEANTGELFF	TGTGCCTGGGAAGGGGAGGCGAACACCGGGGAGCTGTTTTTT	NA	TRBV30	NA	TRBJ2-2
CASSSMSGYYEQYF	TGTGCCAGCAGCTCCATGTCAGGGTACTACGAGCAGTACTTC	NA	TRBV11-1	NA	TRBJ2-7
CASSARVRNYGYTF	TGTGCCAGCAGCGCCAGGGTGAGGAACTATGGCTACACCTTC	NA	TRBV9	NA	TRBJ1-2
CASSIGGLEAFF	TGTGCCAGTAGTATAGGAGGGCTTGAAGCTTTCTTT	few	TRBV19	NA	TRBJ1-1
CASSMDRVGSYEQYF	TGTGCCAGCAGTATGGACAGGGTGGGCTCCTACGAGCAGTACTTC	NA	TRBV27	TRBD1	TRBJ2-7
CASSDEDRETSPLHF	TGTGCCAGCAGTGACGAGGACAGGGAGACTTCACCCCTCCACTTT	NA	TRBV2	TRBD1	TRBJ1-6
CASAGQEGNEQFF	TGTGCCAGCGCGGGACAGGAGGGCAATGAGCAGTTCTTC	few	TRBV5-6	TRBD1	TRBJ2-1
CASSLNGQPNTEAFF	TGTGCCAGCAGCTTGAACGGACAGCCGAACACTGAAGCTTTCTTT	NA	TRBV7-9	NA	TRBJ1-1
CASSFKGARTDTQYF	TGTGCCAGCAGCTTTAAGGGGGCCCGCACAGATACGCAGTATTTT	few	TRBV7-9	TRBD1	TRBJ2-3
CATSSRTGGTTYEQYF	TGTGCCACCAGCAGCCGGACAGGGGGAACTACCTACGAGCAGTACTTC	few	TRBV15	TRBD1	TRBJ2-7
CASGETVYDTQYF	TGTGCCAGCGGGGAGACAGTGTACGATACGCAGTATTTT	few	TRBV2	NA	TRBJ2-3
CASSVTGADEKLFF	TGTGCCAGCAGTGTAACGGGGGCGGATGAAAAACTGTTTTTT	NA	TRBV6-1	NA	TRBJ1-4